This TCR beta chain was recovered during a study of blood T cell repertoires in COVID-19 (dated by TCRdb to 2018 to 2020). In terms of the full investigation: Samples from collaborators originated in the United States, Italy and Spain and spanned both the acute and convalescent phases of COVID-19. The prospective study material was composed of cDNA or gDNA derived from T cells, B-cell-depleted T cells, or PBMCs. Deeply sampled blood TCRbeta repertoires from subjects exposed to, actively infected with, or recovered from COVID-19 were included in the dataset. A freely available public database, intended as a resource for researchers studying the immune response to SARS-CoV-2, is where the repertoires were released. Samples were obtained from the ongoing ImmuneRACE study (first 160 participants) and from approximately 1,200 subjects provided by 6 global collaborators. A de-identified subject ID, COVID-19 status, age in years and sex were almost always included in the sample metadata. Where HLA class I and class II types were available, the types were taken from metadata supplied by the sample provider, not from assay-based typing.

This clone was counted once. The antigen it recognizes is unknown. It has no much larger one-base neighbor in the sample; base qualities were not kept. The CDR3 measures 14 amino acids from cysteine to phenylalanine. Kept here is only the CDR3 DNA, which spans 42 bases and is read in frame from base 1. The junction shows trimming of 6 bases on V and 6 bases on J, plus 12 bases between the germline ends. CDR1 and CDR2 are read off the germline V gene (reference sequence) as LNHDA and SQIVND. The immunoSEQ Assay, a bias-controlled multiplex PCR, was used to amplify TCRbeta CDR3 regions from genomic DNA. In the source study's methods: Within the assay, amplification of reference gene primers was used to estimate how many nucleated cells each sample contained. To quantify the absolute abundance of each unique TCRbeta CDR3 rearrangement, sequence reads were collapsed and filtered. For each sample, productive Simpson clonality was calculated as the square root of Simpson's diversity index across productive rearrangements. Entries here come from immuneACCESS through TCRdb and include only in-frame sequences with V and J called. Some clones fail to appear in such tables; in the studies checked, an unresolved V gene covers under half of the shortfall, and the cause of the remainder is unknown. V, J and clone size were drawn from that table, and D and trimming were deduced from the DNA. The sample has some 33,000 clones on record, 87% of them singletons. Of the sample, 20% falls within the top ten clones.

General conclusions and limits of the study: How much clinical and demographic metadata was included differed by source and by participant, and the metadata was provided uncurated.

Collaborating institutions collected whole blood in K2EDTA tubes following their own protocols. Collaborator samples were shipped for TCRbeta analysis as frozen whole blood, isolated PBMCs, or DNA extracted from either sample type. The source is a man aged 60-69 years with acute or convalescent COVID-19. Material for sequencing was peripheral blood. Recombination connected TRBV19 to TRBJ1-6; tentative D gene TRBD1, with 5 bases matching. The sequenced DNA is TGTGCCAGTAGCTTTCAGACAGCTAATTCACCCCTCCACTTT. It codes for CASSFQTANSPLHF.